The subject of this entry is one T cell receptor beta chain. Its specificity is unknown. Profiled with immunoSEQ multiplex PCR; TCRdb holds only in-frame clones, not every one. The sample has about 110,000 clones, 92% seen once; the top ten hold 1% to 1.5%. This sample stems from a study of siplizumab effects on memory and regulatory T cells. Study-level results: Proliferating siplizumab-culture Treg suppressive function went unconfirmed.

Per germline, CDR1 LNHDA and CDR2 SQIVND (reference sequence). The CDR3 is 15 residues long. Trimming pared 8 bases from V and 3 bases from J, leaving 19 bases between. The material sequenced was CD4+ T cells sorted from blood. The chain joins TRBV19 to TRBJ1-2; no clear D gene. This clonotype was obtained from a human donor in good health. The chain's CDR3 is CASQRKLTGHYGYTF. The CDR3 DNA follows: TGTGCCAGTCAGAGAAAGCTCACCGGACACTATGGCTACACCTTC. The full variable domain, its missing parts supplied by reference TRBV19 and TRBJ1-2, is DGGITQSPKYLFRKEGQNVTLSCEQNLNHDAMYWYRQDPGQGLRLIYYSQIVNDFQKGDIAEGYSVSREKKESFPLTVTSAQKNPTAFYLCASQRKLTGHYGYTFGSGTRLTVV.